This T cell receptor (beta chain) was recovered during a study of T-cell memory formation after mild COVID-19. Germline CDR1 reads ENHRY; CDR2 reads SYGVKD. The V and J ends lost 8 bases and 3 bases respectively, with 17 bases between them. This CDR3 is 15 amino acids long. Study findings and constraints: Pre-infection memory contained some responding clones, which suggested that cross-reactive memory had joined. Later expanders leaned CD4+, whereas clones that contracted between day 15 and 85 were balanced CD4/CD8. Contracting CD4+ clones were located mainly in CM and EM, and CD8+ clones in EMRA.

TCRdb passed the 5' RACE reads through MiXCR, listing each CDR3 protein once. The table records roughly 130,000 distinct CDR3 sequences, about 17% of them present only once. Points on this clonotype: Its antigen is as yet unknown.

This TCR was sampled from an adult woman who had mild COVID-19 (a few samples of this study predate the infection). Cell type and time point are not known. Sequences were obtained from PBMCs or a T cell subset sorted from them (not recorded which). The chain carries TRBV10-3 and TRBJ2-1; D is possibly TRBD2 (5 bases). CDR3 protein: CAIRPELRDYNEQFF. The CDR3 nucleotides are TGTGCCATCCGGCCGGAGTTGAGGGACTACAATGAGCAGTTCTTC.